This T cell receptor (beta chain) was sequenced during a study of tumor-infiltrating lymphocytes in primary liver carcinoma (dated by TCRdb to the late 2010s). For the wider study: Surgical resection was performed in China between November 2015 and March 2016 on about 5 patients with histopathologically diagnosed primary liver carcinoma. Reproducibility between technical replicate repertoires was high, with correlation coefficients above 0.95 and mean shared-clone rates about 0.89. A total of 35 or so specimens from 5 patients went through TCRbeta repertoire sequencing, namely 25 tumor regions, 5 adjacent noncancerous liver tissues and 5 peripheral blood samples. Each sample produced about 3.5 to 7.13 million productive TCRbeta reads, and read depth showed no significant difference between tissue types. Hepatocellular carcinoma (four) or combined HCC and intrahepatic cholangiocarcinoma (one) was present in the five patients, who were three men and two women aged 30 to 69 years. The tumors of the five patients were staged as T1-T3 N0M0, with maximum diameters ranging from about 4.2 to 11 cm. Across five regions of each liver tumor, along with adjacent normal tissue and blood, the study brought together TCRbeta repertoire sequencing, expression microarrays and whole-exome sequencing.

Starting from 450 to 500 ng total RNA, TCRbeta-specific cDNA was produced by reverse transcription with a constant-region primer and ProtoScript II reverse transcriptase. TCRbeta libraries were built with three nested multiplex PCR rounds, a slightly modified ARM-PCR procedure. Multiplex TRBV1-TRBV30 forward primers and a Cbeta reverse primer were used in the first two PCR rounds, each of which was run for around 10 cycles. Sample barcodes and Illumina adapters were added in a final 25-cycle PCR using Deep VentR polymerase. Before sequencing, amplicons of 200-500 bp were gel-purified using a QIAquick gel extraction kit. An Illumina HiSeq 2500 was used to sequence the TCRbeta amplicons with 250-bp paired-end reads. Concerning the study's data processing: Reads were quality-trimmed with Trimmomatic v0.33, and paired reads were merged with FLASH v1.2.11 to recover full CDR3 sequences. V, D and J germline segments were assigned to the rearranged TCRbeta sequences using MiGEC v1.2.1b. VDJtools v1.0.0 computed clonotype statistics and Shannon-Wiener diversity indices. To cut down on sampling bias, every analysis after diversity analysis relied on just the 250 most abundant clonotypes from each sample. TCRdb cleaned the public reads at Q25 with fastp, built clones with MiXCR and kept in-frame beta chains. Rows are combined by CDR3 protein, so each entry shows the most common genes and DNA. TCRdb's processing, not the authors' own work, is the source of the V and J calls. For this sample the table gives 330,000 or so distinct CDR3 sequences, of which around 60% were detected only once. Roughly 6.5% of the sample lies in the top ten.

Its CDR3 holds 15 amino acids, cysteine through phenylalanine. The CDR3 DNA has 45 bases and is translated from base 1. The germline V gene specifies LGHNA as CDR1 and YNFKEQ as CDR2. Points the paper makes about the study in general: Because the samples were bulk and unsorted, CD4+ and CD8+ T cell repertoires could not be compared. Only a few patients were included in the study, and the authors note that the findings should be validated in a larger study. Because sequencing covered only the TCR beta chain and unpaired alpha chains were not captured, true repertoire diversity is likely underestimated. Consistent with antigen-driven expansion, pairs of tumor regions showed higher repertoire overlap (mean roughly 35%) than either tumor-adjacent pairs (roughly 17%) or tumor-blood pairs (roughly 15%). The top 250 clones made up a significantly larger repertoire fraction in tumors than in blood (p = 0.039).

RNA from unsorted whole blood was extracted with TRIzol reagent, and germline DNA was obtained with the DNeasy Blood & Tissue kit. At the time of sampling, the patients had chronic HBV infection and had not received any treatment. Around 4 milliliters of peripheral blood were collected into K2EDTA tubes before surgery. As for this clonotype: Its binding antigen is unknown. One end of the junction varies from germline; a read error may be responsible.

The specimen sequenced was peripheral blood. The sequence was collected from a man between 40 and 49 years old with primary liver carcinoma and hepatitis B virus infection. The rearranged segments are TRBV4-2 and TRBJ1-2; TRBD1 is possibly the D segment (5 matching bases). This receptor has the CDR3 CVSSHRSHGAYGYTF. The nucleotide sequence is given as TGTGTCAGCAGCCACCGATCCCACGGGGCCTATGGCTACACCTTC.